This TCR beta chain was obtained from a study of early T cells in non-severe SARS-CoV-2 infection. Study-level background: The authors sequenced bulk RNA from unsorted whole blood, leaving chains unpaired. Findings and limits, study-wide: Database matching using VDJdb favored anti-spike CD8 responses, with private and CD4 specificities left missing.

Germline CDR1 and CDR2: LGHNT and FRNRAP. J gave up 4 bases and V 4 bases, and 4 bases lay outside the gene matches. This CDR3 has 14 amino acids. About this clonotype itself: The antigen remains unidentified.

Individually, cDNA molecules had unique molecular identifiers attached to them. Each CDR3 protein gets one entry after TCRdb re-called the 5' RACE reads with MiXCR. The sample shows 15,000 to 20,000 distinct CDR3 sequences, about 5% of them seen only once. The sequence derives from an adult who was a healthcare worker with PCR-confirmed SARS-CoV-2 infection or an uninfected control (not recorded which). This chain joins TRBV12-5 and TRBJ1-5; TRBD1 aligns across 7 bases. This specimen consisted of whole blood, obtained at baseline. The DNA for the CDR3 is TGTGCTAGTGGTTCAGGACAGGCTAATCAGCCCCAGCATTTT. Translated: CASGSGQANQPQHF.